The present T cell receptor beta chain was sequenced within a study of T cell repertoires in cytomegalovirus infection. On the study more broadly: Public signatures in TCR beta pointed to CMV infection and matching HLA type. Study results and caveats: The study found HLA-C-restricted CMV-specific TCR beta clonotypes dominating the ex vivo response.

This clonotype has just a few counts. Its antigen is still unknown. Via MiXCR, TCRdb re-called the reads, giving one row per CDR3 protein. The repertoire consists of 900,000 to 950,000 distinct CDR3 sequences, with 30% to 40% occurring once and the leading ten covering under 15%. This sequence originates from a human donor in good health (CMV status not recorded). Some clones in this sample may be carry-over from other donors' samples. The specimen comprised cultured CD8+ T cells from PBMCs, sampled from culture after CMV antigen stimulation.

The CDR3 DNA follows: TGTGCCAGCAGTCCTAGCCCCCCCACAGGGGGGAATGAGCAGTTCTTC. Translation: CASSPSPPTGGNEQFF. This sequence joins TRBV27 and TRBJ2-1; 8 bases line up with TRBD1. V shed 5 bases, J shed 7 bases, and the junction held 13 bases outside the gene matches. Germline V gives CDR1 MNHEY, CDR2 SMNVEV (reference sequence). This CDR3 comprises 16 residues.